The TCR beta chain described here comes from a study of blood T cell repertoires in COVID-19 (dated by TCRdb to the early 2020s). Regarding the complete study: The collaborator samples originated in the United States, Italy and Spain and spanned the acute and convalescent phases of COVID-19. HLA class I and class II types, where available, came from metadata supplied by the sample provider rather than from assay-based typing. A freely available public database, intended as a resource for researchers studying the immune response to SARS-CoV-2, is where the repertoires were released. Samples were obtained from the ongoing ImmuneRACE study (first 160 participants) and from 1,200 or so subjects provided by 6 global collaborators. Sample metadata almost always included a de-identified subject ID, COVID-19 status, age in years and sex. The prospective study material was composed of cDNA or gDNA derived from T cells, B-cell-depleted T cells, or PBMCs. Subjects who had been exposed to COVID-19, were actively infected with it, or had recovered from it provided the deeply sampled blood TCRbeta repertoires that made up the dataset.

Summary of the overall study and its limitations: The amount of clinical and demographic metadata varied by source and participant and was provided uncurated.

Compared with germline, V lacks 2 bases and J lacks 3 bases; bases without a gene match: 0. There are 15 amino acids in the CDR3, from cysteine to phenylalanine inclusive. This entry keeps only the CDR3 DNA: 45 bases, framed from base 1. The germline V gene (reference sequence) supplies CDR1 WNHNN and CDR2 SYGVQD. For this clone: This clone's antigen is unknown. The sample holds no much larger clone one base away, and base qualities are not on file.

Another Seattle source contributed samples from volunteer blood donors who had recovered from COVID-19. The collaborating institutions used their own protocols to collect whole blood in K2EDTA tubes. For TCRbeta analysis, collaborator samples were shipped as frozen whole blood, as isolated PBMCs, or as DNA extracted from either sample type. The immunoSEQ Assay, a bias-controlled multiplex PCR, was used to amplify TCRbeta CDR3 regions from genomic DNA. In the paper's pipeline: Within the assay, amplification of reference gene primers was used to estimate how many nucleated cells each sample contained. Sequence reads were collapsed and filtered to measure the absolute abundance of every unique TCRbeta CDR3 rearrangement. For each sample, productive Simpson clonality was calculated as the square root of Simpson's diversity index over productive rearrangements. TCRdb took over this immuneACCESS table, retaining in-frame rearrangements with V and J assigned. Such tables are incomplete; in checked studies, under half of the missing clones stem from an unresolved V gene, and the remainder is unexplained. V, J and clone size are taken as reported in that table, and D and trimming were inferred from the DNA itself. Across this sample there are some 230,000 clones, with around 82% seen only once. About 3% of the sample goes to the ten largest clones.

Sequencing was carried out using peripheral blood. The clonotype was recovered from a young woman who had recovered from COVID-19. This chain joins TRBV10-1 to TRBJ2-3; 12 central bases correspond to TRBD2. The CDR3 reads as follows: CASSETSGRTDTQYF. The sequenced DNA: TGCGCCAGCAGTGAGACTAGCGGGAGGACAGATACGCAGTATTTT.